This TCR beta chain was found in a study of identical twins. Notes on the study in general: With abundant cord blood beta clonotypes, insertions were fewer; memory repertoires showed no such pattern.

Note on this clonotype: Antigen unknown.

Template switching added a universal primer binding site, and final cDNA carried unique molecular identifiers. TCRdb itself ran the 5' RACE reads through MiXCR, one entry per CDR3 protein. Among hundreds of thousands of distinct CDR3 sequences listed, over 5% were seen once. This CDR3 comprises 16 residues. Germline CDR1 is MNHEY and CDR2 is SVGAGI. The V and J ends lost 2 bases and 12 bases respectively, with 20 bases between them. Only healthy Caucasians were included as donors. Sequencing input: naive T cells sorted from blood. The sequence came from a man between 18 and 35 years old in good health. V usage is TRBV6-5 and J usage is TRBJ1-6, with D unclear. CDR3 sequence: CASSYTLSVGPQPLHF. The DNA of the CDR3 is TGTGCCAGCAGTTACACATTATCAGTAGGTCCACAACCCCTCCACTTT.